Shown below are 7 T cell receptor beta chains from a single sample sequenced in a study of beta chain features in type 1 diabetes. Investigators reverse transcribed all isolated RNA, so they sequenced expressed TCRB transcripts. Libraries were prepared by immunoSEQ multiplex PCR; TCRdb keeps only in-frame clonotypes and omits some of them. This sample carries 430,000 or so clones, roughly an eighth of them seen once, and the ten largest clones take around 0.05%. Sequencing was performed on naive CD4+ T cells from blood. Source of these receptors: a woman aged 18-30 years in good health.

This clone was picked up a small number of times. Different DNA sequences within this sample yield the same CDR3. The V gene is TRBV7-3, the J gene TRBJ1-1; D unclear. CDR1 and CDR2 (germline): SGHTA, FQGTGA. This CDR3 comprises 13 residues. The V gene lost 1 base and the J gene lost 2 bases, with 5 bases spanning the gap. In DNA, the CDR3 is TGTGCCAGCAGCTTAAGCTCCAACACTGAAGCTTTCTTT. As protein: CASSLSSNTEAFF.

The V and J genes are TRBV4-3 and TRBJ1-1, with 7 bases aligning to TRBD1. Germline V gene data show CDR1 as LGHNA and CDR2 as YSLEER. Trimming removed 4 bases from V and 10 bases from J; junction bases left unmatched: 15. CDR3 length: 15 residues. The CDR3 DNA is TGCGCCAGCAGCCCGGAGGGCAGGGGGGACTCGTCAGCTTTCTTT. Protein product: CASSPEGRGDSSAFF.

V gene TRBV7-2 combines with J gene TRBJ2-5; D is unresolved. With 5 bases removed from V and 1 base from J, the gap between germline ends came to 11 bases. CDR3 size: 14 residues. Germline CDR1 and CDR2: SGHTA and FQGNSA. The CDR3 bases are TGTGCCAGCAGCGGCACCGGGCCCCAAGAGACCCAGTACTTC. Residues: CASSGTGPQETQYF.

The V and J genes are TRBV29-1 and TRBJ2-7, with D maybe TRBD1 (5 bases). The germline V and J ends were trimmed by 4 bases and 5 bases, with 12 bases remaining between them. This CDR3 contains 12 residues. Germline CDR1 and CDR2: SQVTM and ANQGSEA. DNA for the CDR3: TGCAGCGTTGTTAGGGGAAGTAACGAGCAGTACTTC. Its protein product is CSVVRGSNEQYF.

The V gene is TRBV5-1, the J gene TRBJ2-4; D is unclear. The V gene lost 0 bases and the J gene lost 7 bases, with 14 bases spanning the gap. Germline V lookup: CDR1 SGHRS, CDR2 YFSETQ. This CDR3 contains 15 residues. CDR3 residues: CASSLARADTNIQYF. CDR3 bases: TGCGCCAGCAGCTTGGCTCGGGCAGATACCAACATTCAGTACTTC.

CDR3 residues: CASSLGIGDQPQHF. In nucleotides, the CDR3 is TGTGCCAGCAGCTTAGGGATCGGGGATCAGCCCCAGCATTTT. The chain links TRBV7-2 to TRBJ1-5; unclear D gene. Germline V gene data show CDR1 as SGHTA and CDR2 as FQGNSA. V was shortened by 1 base and J by 5 bases, with 9 bases between the two germline ends. CDR3 size: 14 residues.

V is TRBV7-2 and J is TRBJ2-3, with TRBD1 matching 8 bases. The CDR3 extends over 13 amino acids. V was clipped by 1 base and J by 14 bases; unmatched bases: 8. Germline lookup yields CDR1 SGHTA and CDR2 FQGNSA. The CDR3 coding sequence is TGTGCCAGCAGCTTAGATCCTAGGACAGGGACGTATTTT. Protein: CASSLDPRTGTYF.